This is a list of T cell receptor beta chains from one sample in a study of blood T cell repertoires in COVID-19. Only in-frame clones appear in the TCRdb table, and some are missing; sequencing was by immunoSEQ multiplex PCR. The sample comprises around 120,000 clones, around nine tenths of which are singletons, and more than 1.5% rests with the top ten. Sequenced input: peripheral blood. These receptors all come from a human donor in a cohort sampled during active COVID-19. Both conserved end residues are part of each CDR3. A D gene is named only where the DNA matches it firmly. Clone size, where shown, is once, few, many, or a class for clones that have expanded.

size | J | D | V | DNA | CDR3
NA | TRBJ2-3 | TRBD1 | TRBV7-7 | TGTGCTAGCAGCTTAGGGACAGGGACTAGCACAGATACGCAGTATTTT | CASSLGTGTSTDTQYF
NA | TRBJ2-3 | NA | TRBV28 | TGTGCCAGCAGTTTGGCAGGGGCCGGCACAGATACGCAGTATTTT | CASSLAGAGTDTQYF
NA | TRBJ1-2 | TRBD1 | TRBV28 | TGTGCCAGCAGTGCCGACAGGGGGCGCCCCTATGGCTACACCTTC | CASSADRGRPYGYTF
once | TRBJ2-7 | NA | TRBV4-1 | TGCGCCAGCAGCCAAAGGGACAACTACGAGCAGTACTTC | CASSQRDNYEQYF
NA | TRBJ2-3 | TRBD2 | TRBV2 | TGTGCCAGCAGTGCTCTAACGGGAGGGTCGGGAGATACGCAGTATTTT | CASSALTGGSGDTQYF
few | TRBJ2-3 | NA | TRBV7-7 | TGTGCTAGCAGCTATGTCATGACAGATACGCAGTATTTT | CASSYVMTDTQYF
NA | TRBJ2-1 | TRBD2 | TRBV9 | TGTGCCAGCAGCGACACCGGGGGGGCCTACAATGAGCAGTTCTTC | CASSDTGGAYNEQFF
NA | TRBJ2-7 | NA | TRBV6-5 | TGTGCCAGCACCTTCGACAGCTACGAGCAGTACTTC | CASTFDSYEQYF
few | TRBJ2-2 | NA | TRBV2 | TGTGCCAGCAGTAGTGGTCGGGTGGCACCCGGGGAGCTGTTTTTT | CASSSGRVAPGELFF
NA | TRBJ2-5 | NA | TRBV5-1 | TGCGCCAGCAGCTTGGCCGGACAGTTACAAGAGACCCAGTACTTC | CASSLAGQLQETQYF
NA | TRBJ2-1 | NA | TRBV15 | TGTGCCACCAGCAGAGATCTTGTTGGGGGCTTTTACAATGAGCAGTTCTTC | CATSRDLVGGFYNEQFF
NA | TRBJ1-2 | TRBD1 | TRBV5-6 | TGTGCCAGCAGCACTGGACAGGGGGCTTTCTATGGCTACACCTTC | CASSTGQGAFYGYTF
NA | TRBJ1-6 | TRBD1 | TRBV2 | TGTGCCACCTTACAGGGGCCGCCGGGCTCCTATAATTCACCCCTCCACTTT | CATLQGPPGSYNSPLHF
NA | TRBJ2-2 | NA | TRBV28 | TGTGCCACCATGGGGGGCGGGGGAAACACCGGGGAGCTGTTTTTT | CATMGGGGNTGELFF
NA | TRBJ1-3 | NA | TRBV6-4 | TGTGCCAGCAGTGACCGGGAAGTCTCTGGAAACACCATATATTTT | CASSDREVSGNTIYF
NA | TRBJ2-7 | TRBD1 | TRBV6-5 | TGTGCCAGCAGCGCCCTGGGACAGACTAACTACGAGCAGTACTTC | CASSALGQTNYEQYF
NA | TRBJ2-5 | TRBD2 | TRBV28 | TGTGCCAGCAGGTCGGGACTAGCGGAGTTGGGGGAGACCCAGTACTTC | CASRSGLAELGETQYF
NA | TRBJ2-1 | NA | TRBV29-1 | TGCAGCGTTGATAAGGGGGGGCCTAGGGAGCAGTTCTTC | CSVDKGGPREQFF
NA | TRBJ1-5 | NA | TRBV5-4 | TGTGCCAGCAGCTTGGGCGGGCCCGGGGGCAATCAGCCCCAGCATTTT | CASSLGGPGGNQPQHF
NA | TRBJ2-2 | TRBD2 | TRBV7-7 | TGTGCTAGCAGTTCATCCGGGACTAGCATCACCGGGGAGCTGTTTTTT | CASSSSGTSITGELFF
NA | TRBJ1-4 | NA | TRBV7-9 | TGTGCCAGCAGTCTCGGGGCAACTAATGAAAAACTGTTTTTT | CASSLGATNEKLFF
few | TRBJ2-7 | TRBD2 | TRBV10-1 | TGCGCCAGCAGTGAGCATGGGACTAGCGGAGCCTACGAGCAGTACTTC | CASSEHGTSGAYEQYF
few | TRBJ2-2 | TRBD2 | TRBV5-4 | TGTGCCAGCAGCTTGGAATTAGCGGGCACCGGGGAGCTGTTTTTT | CASSLELAGTGELFF
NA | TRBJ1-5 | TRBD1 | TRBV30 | TGTGCCTGGAGTGGTAGACAGGGGAGAAGAAGCAATCAGCCCCAGCATTTT | CAWSGRQGRRSNQPQHF
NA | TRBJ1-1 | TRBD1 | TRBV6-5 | TGTGCCAGCAGCTTGACAGGGATGAACACTGAAGCTTTCTTT | CASSLTGMNTEAFF
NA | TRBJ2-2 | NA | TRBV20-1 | TGCAGTGCTAGTCTCCCTCAGCAGGGGACCGGGGAGCTGTTTTTT | CSASLPQQGTGELFF
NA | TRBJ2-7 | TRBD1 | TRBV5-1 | TGCGCCAGCAGCTTAAAGCAGGGGGCGCACTACGAGCAGTACTTC | CASSLKQGAHYEQYF
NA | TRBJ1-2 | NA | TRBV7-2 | TGTGCCAGCAGCCCATCGGGAGAGAGAGCCTATGGCTACACCTTC | CASSPSGERAYGYTF
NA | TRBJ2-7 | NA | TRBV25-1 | TGTGCCAGCAGTGAATATCCGACTTCTACCTACGAGCAGTACTTC | CASSEYPTSTYEQYF
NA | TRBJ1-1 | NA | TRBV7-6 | TGTGCCAGCAGCCCATACAGGGAGAACACTGAAGCTTTCTTT | CASSPYRENTEAFF
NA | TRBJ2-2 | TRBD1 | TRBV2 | TGTGCCAGCCGCTTGGACAGGGACTGGGGGGAGCTGTTTTTT | CASRLDRDWGELFF
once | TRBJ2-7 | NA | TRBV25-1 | TGTGCCGCTGGCAGAAACTACGAGCAGTACTTC | CAAGRNYEQYF
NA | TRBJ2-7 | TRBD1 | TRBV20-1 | TGCAGTGCTAGTACCGGACAGGGGGCTTCCTACGAGCAGTACTTC | CSASTGQGASYEQYF
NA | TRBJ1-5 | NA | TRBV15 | TGTGCCACCAGCAGCGGAGACAGGCACAATCAGCCCCAGCATTTT | CATSSGDRHNQPQHF
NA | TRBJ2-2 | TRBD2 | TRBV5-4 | TGTGCCAGTTCCGGGACTAGCGGGGGGGCGGACACCGGGGAGCTGTTTTTT | CASSGTSGGADTGELFF
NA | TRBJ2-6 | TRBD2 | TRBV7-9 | TGTGCCAGCAGCCCCCGGGGGGGGCGGTCTGGGGCCAACGTCCTGACTTTC | CASSPRGGRSGANVLTF
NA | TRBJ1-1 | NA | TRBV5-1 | TGCGCCAGCAGCACCACGGGAATCTGGGTTCCTGAAGCTTTCTTT | CASSTTGIWVPEAFF